These 6 T cell receptor beta chains were all obtained from the same sample, sequenced in a study of siplizumab effects on memory and regulatory T cells. Sequencing used immunoSEQ multiplex PCR; TCRdb keeps in-frame clones, though not all of them. Of around 100,000 clones in the sample, 75% to 95% were seen once. Input material: CD4+ T cells sorted from blood. These receptors all stem from a human donor in good health.

The rearrangement uses TRBV27 and TRBJ1-6; no firm D call. Per germline, CDR1 MNHEY and CDR2 SMNVEV (reference sequence). V was cut by 0 bases and J by 3 bases, with 9 bases left in between. This CDR3 comprises 16 residues. The CDR3 DNA sequence: TGTGCCAGCAGTTTATCGAGCAGTTTCTATAATTCACCCCTCCACTTT. This encodes CASSLSSSFYNSPLHF.

The CDR3 region is CASSWKWDLQSRANVLTF. CDR3 in DNA: TGTGCCAGCTCATGGAAATGGGACTTACAAAGTCGGGCCAACGTCCTGACTTTC. The chain carries TRBV18 and TRBJ2-6; possibly TRBD2 for D (6 bases). Germline V gene sequence: CDR1 KGHSH, CDR2 LQKENI. This CDR3 has 18 amino acids. Trimming took 5 bases from V and 5 from J, leaving 22 bases between them.

V gene TRBV28 combines with J gene TRBJ1-1; D uncertain. This CDR3 has 14 amino acids. Trimming pared 2 bases from V and 2 bases from J, leaving 9 bases between. Germline CDR1 is MDHEN and CDR2 is SYDVKM. The DNA for the CDR3 is TGTGCCAGCAGTTTAAGAGAGTCCAACACTGAAGCTTTCTTT. Translated: CASSLRESNTEAFF. The whole variable domain, filled in from reference TRBV28 and TRBJ1-1, reads DVKVTQSSRYLVKRTGEKVFLECVQDMDHENMFWYRQDPGLGLRLIYFSYDVKMKEKGDIPEGYSVSREKKERFSLILESASTNQTSMYLCASSLRESNTEAFFGQGTRLTVV.

The chain links TRBV4-2 to TRBJ2-3, with 8 bases aligning to TRBD2. Trimming removed 2 bases from V and 2 bases from J; junction bases left unmatched: 9. The CDR3 consists of 17 residues. Per the germline V gene, CDR1 is LGHNA and CDR2 is YNFKEQ. CDR3 sequence (DNA): TGTGCCAGCAGCCAACATGGGGAGCGGGGGAACACAGATACGCAGTATTTT. It encodes CASSQHGERGNTDTQYF.

The chain links TRBV29-1 to TRBJ1-5; TRBD1 aligns across 7 bases. Germline V gives CDR1 SQVTM, CDR2 ANQGSEA. The J segment lost 4 bases and the V segment lost 4 bases, leaving 4 bases of the junction unmatched. This CDR3 has 13 residues. The CDR3: CSVARDRNQPQHF. The CDR3 nucleotides are TGCAGCGTTGCAAGGGACAGAAATCAGCCCCAGCATTTT.

V is TRBV9 and J is TRBJ2-3; TRBD2 agrees at 8 bases. The CDR3 extends over 14 amino acids. In germline, CDR1 is SGDLS, CDR2 YYNGEE. J lost 4 bases, V lost 7 bases, and 8 bases had no gene match. CDR3 DNA: TGTGCCAGCGGACCCGGGGGGGCTGCAGATACGCAGTATTTT. Translated: CASGPGGAADTQYF. The whole variable domain, filled in from reference TRBV9 and TRBJ2-3, reads DSGVTQTPKHLITATGQRVTLRCSPRSGDLSVYWYQQSLDQGLQFLIQYYNGEERAKGNILERFSAQQFPDLHSELNLSSLELGDSALYFCASGPGGAADTQYFGPGTRLTVL.